Included here is one T cell receptor (beta chain) sequence, with context. This sample stems from a study of blood T cell repertoires in COVID-19. Per the authors' pipeline: Researchers report that nucleated cell counts were estimated from reference gene primer amplification. Measured with immunoSEQ multiplex PCR; TCRdb has only the in-frame clones, and not every one. V and J calls plus clone size are reproduced from that table; the DNA served to infer D and trimming. Here the sample spans about 87,000 clones, approximately 82% being singletons. V dropped 2 bases and J dropped 1 base, with 11 bases sitting between them. Germline V lookup: CDR1 MNHEY, CDR2 SVGAGI. The CDR3 runs to 15 residues.

The specimen was peripheral blood. This TCR came from a woman aged 70-85 years with acute or convalescent COVID-19. V usage is TRBV6-5 and J usage is TRBJ1-1, with a tentative D call TRBD1 (6 bases). CDR3 nucleotide sequence: TGTGCCAGCAGTTACGCAGAGACAGGGAACACTGAAGCTTTCTTT. Residues: CASSYAETGNTEAFF.